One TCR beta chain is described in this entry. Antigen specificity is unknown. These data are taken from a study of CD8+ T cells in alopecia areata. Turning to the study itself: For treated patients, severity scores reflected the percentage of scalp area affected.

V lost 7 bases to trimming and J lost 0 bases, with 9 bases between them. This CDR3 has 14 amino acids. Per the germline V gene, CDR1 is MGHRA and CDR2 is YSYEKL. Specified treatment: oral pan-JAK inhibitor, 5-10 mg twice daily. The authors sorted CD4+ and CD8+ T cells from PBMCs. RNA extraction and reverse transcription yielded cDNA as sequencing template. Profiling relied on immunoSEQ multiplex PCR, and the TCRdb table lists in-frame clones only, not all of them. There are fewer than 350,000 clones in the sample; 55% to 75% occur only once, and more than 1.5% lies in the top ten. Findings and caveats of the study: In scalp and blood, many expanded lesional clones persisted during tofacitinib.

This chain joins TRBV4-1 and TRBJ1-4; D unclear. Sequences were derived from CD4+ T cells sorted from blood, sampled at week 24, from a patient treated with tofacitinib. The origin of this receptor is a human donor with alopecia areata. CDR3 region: CASKAPSTNEKLFF. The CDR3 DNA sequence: TGCGCCAGCAAAGCACCCTCAACTAATGAAAAACTGTTTTTT.